The rows below give T cell receptor beta chains drawn from one sample of a study of CD8 T cells in ankylosing spondylitis. A single record per CDR3 protein comes from TCRdb applying MiXCR to the 5' RACE reads. This sample yields 200,000 to 250,000 distinct CDR3 sequences, of which approximately 16% are seen a single time; roughly 42% belongs to the top ten. Sequenced sample: blood, either unsorted or a sorted T cell fraction (not recorded which). The receptors originated from a male donor with ankylosing spondylitis. Each CDR3 is given with its conserved first and last residue. A D gene is named only where the DNA matches it firmly. Size is omitted from some rows. Given values are once, few, many or a class for expanded clones.

d_call	j_call	clone_size	v_call	cdr3_length	cdr3_nt	cdr3_aa
-	TRBJ1-1	few	TRBV11-2	13	TGTGCCAGCAGCTTAGGACCCGCCCCTGAAGCTTTCTTT	CASSLGPAPEAFF
-	TRBJ2-1	many	TRBV5-1	12	TGCGCCAGCAGCTCCGATTCTAATGAGCAGTTCTTC	CASSSDSNEQFF
-	TRBJ2-1	few	TRBV13	16	TGTGCCAGCAGCCCGAGGACTAACCGAGAATACAATGAGCAGTTCTTC	CASSPRTNREYNEQFF
-	TRBJ2-7	few	TRBV3-1	16	TGTGCCAGCAGCCGCTACACAGTCGGCGGGGATTACGAGCAGTACTTC	CASSRYTVGGDYEQYF
-	TRBJ2-3	few	TRBV9	15	TGTGCCAGCAGCGTAGAGTGGCTACCCACAGATACGCAGTATTTT	CASSVEWLPTDTQYF
-	TRBJ1-1	-	TRBV7-9	15	TGTGCCAGCAGCTTAGTGGAATGGGGGGCCACTGAAGCTTTCTTT	CASSLVEWGATEAFF
-	TRBJ2-7	few	TRBV7-9	13	TGTGCCAGCAGCCCCGGACCGAACTACGAGCAGTACTTC	CASSPGPNYEQYF
TRBD1	TRBJ2-6	few	TRBV30	19	TGTGCCTGGACCCCAGAAGTCCCGGGACAGGGTTCAGGGGCCAACGTCCTGACTTTC	CAWTPEVPGQGSGANVLTF
-	TRBJ2-1	-	TRBV24-1	14	TGTGCCACCAGTGGGGTCGGTACCTACAATGAGCAGTTCTTC	CATSGVGTYNEQFF
-	TRBJ1-2	-	TRBV9	12	TGTGCCAGCAGCGCCGGCTCCTATGGCTACACCTTC	CASSAGSYGYTF
TRBD2	TRBJ2-7	few	TRBV20-1	15	TGCAGTGCCCAAGATGTGGGGACTAACATCTACGAGCAGTACTTC	CSAQDVGTNIYEQYF
TRBD1	TRBJ2-5	many	TRBV24-1	13	TGTGCCACCAGGGCGACAGGGGAAGAGACCCAGTACTTC	CATRATGEETQYF